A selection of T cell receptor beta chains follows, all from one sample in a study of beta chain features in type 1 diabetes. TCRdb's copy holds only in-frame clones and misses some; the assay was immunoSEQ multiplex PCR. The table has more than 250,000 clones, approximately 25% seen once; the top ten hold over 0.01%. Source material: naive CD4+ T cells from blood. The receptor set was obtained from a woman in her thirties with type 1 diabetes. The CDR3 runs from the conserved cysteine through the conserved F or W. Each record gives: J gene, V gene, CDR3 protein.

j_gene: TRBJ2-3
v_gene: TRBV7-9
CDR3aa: CASSYLRGPPSTDTQYF

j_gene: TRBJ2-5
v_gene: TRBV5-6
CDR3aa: CASSFRGVRGWETQYF

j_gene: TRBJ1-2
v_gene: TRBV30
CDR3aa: CAWSVSPLNYGYTF

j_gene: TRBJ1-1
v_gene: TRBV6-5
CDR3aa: CATLTGNTEAFF

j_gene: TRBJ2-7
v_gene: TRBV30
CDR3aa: CAWDRKNNEQYF

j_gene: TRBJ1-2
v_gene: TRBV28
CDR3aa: CASRPGQGFGYTF

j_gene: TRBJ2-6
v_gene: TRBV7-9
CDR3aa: CASSLTGLTGANVLTF

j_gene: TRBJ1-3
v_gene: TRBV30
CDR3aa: CAWSGGGSHFSGNTIYF

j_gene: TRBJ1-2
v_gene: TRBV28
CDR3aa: CASSSTTGVRGYTF

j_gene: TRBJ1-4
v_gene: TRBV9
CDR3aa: CASSAGTGNEKLFF